Below, 11 T cell receptor beta chains from the same sample are listed, as sequenced in a study of blood T cells in healthy people across ages. Primed by a sample-barcoded 5' primer and a J-beta primer mix, a second PCR proceeded for 7 to 11 cycles. A single record per CDR3 protein comes from TCRdb applying MiXCR to the 5' RACE reads. The profile shows 450,000 to 700,000 distinct CDR3 sequences, 27% of them singletons. Sequencing input: blood. These receptors were taken from a woman in her 70s in good health.

This clonotype was seen only a few times. The chain combines TRBV7-9 with TRBJ2-5, with no clear D. The tail of the sequence fits TRBJ2-7 better, so the J call may be wrong. CDR3 size: 14 residues. Germline V gene data show CDR1 as SEHNR and CDR2 as FQNEAQ (reference sequence). Written as DNA, the CDR3 is TGTGCCAGCAGCCCAAGGGCTAACACCGACGAGCAGTACTTC. It is translated as CASSPRANTDEQYF.

As for this clonotype: Relative to the germline gene, one junction end is altered; a read error may explain this. The V gene is TRBV9, the J gene TRBJ2-2; 7 bases are a match to TRBD1. There are 16 residues in the CDR3. The germline V gene has CDR1 SGDLS and CDR2 YYNGEE. The CDR3 nucleotides are TGTGCCAGCAGGCGTCGACAGGGCTTGGACACCGGGGAGCTGCTTTTT. Amino acid sequence: CASRRRQGLDTGELLF.

In its sample, this clonotype was seen a few times. The chain employs TRBV6-5 and TRBJ2-5; D uncertain. V was cut by 8 bases and J by 0 bases, with 10 bases left in between. Germline V gene data show CDR1 as MNHEY and CDR2 as SVGAGI. This CDR3 region has 13 residues. The CDR3 loop reads CASRLGYQETQYF. In DNA form, the CDR3 reads TGTGCCAGCCGACTCGGGTACCAAGAGACCCAGTACTTC.

This clonotype occurred a few times. V gene TRBV3-1 combines with J gene TRBJ2-7, with TRBD2 matching over 8 bases. This CDR3 has 16 amino acids. The germline V gene has CDR1 LGHDT and CDR2 YNNKEL (reference sequence). Trimming took 4 bases from V and 0 from J; bases not matched to a gene: 8. CDR3 protein: CASSLLLTSGSYEQYF. The CDR3 nucleotides are TGTGCCAGCAGCCTCCTTCTCACTAGCGGCTCCTACGAGCAGTACTTC.

In its sample, this clonotype was seen a few times. V usage is TRBV29-1 and J usage is TRBJ1-4; D remains unclear. Between the trimmed V and J ends, which lost 2 bases and 8 bases, there was a span of 15 bases. This CDR3 region has 14 residues. Per germline, CDR1 SQVTM and CDR2 ANQGSEA. Here the CDR3 DNA reads TGCAGCGTTGAATCTCTGAGGGCGGACGAAAAACTGTTTTTT. It yields the protein CSVESLRADEKLFF.

This clonotype was seen more than once but under ten times. The CDR3 loop reads CASSLMTGGNTEAFF. The CDR3 DNA sequence: TGCGCCAGCAGCTTAATGACAGGAGGTAACACTGAAGCTTTCTTT. The chain employs TRBV5-1 and TRBJ1-1; a possible D gene is TRBD1 (6 bases). Trimming stripped 2 bases from V and 2 bases from J, with 13 bases between. Looked up from germline, CDR1 is SGHRS and CDR2 is YFSETQ. CDR3 length: 15 amino acids.

The rearrangement links TRBV7-2 to TRBJ2-5, with 8 bases lining up with TRBD2. The V segment lost 2 bases and the J segment 6 bases; nucleotides outside the gene matches: 5. Germline-derived CDR1 and CDR2 are SGHTA and FQGNSA. This CDR3 has 14 amino acids. CDR3 loop: CASSLCRGGKTQYF. The CDR3 region has the DNA TGTGCCAGCAGCTTATGCCGGGGGGGAAAGACCCAGTACTTC.

The chain has TRBV19 and TRBJ1-1; TRBD1 matches 8 bases. The germline V gene has CDR1 LNHDA and CDR2 SQIVND (reference sequence). The trim removed 4 bases at V and 3 bases at J, leaving 4 bases unmatched. The CDR3 sequence is 14 residues long. The CDR3, as DNA: TGTGCCAGTAGTAATCACAGGGGGGACACTGAAGCTTTCTTT. Translation gives CASSNHRGDTEAFF.

The CDR3 region is CASRSLPGPAGGPQYF. Here the CDR3 DNA reads TGTGCCAGCAGGTCGCTTCCGGGGCCTGCGGGGGGGCCCCAGTACTTC. V is TRBV6-1 and J is TRBJ2-5; 9 nucleotides line up with TRBD2. The CDR3 has 16 amino acids. The germline CDR1 and CDR2 sequences are MNHNS and SASEGT. With 6 bases clipped from V and 9 bases from J, the junction kept 17 bases outside the gene matches.

A single count supports this clonotype. The chain links TRBV20-1 to TRBJ2-7; 8 bases map to TRBD2. Germline CDR1 DFQATT, CDR2 SNEGSKA (reference sequence). This CDR3 has 15 amino acids. The V segment lost 2 bases and the J segment 4 bases; nucleotides outside the gene matches: 10. The CDR3 DNA follows: TGCAGTGCTAGATTAAGTAGCGGGGTATTTTACGAGCAGTACTTC. It yields the protein CSARLSSGVFYEQYF.

This chain uses TRBV5-8 with TRBJ1-2; 8 bases match TRBD1. This CDR3 has 15 residues. Germline V gives CDR1 SGHTS, CDR2 YDEGEE. J gave up 0 bases and V 4 bases, and 5 bases lay outside the gene matches. The CDR3 DNA reads as TGTGCCAGCAGCCCCCGGGGACAGGCTAACTATGGCTACACCTTC. Protein product: CASSPRGQANYGYTF.